The entry that follows covers one T cell receptor (beta chain) sequence. The antigen is not known. This entry comes from a study of shared clonotypes between healthy human individuals. Whole-study findings and limits: Only blood samples were collected, and tissue repertoires likely differ.

The study ran the assay at deep level. Libraries were prepared by immunoSEQ multiplex PCR; TCRdb keeps only in-frame clonotypes and omits some of them. This table has 2.3 million or so clones, roughly 93% appearing once. The V gene end was trimmed by 4 bases and the J gene end by 2 bases; junction bases not matched to a gene: 10. The CDR3 loop spans 16 amino acids. CDR1 SGHRS and CDR2 YFSETQ come from the germline V gene. The receptor comes from a man aged 18-30 years in good health. Some clones in this sample may be carry-over from other donors' samples. The sequenced sample was naive CD4+ T cells from PBMCs. Documented subset: CD45RA+ positively selected. The chain joins TRBV5-1 to TRBJ2-7, with 9 positions matching TRBD2. CDR3 bases: TGCGCCAGCAGCGTACCGCTAGCGGGACGACCCTACGAGCAGTACTTC. Its protein product is CASSVPLAGRPYEQYF.